This paragraph covers one T cell receptor (beta chain) sequence. This entry comes from a study of blood T cells in healthy people across ages. Germline loops: CDR1 SQVTM, CDR2 ANQGSEA. V lost 7 bases, J lost 1 base, and 16 bases lay in between. The CDR3 is 14 residues long. A J-beta primer mix and a sample-barcoded 5' primer were used in a second PCR of about 7 to 12 cycles. TCRdb ran MiXCR on the 5' RACE reads and lists one entry per CDR3 protein. The sample holds 1.5 million to 2 million distinct CDR3 sequences; less than 50% are singletons and the top ten take 2.1%. The source of this sequence is a middle-aged woman in good health. This rearrangement joins TRBV29-1 to TRBJ1-2; D is unclear. Sequences were obtained from blood. The CDR3 here is CSAYQNSFNYGYTF. CDR3 nucleotides: TGCAGCGCTTATCAGAACTCATTTAACTATGGCTACACCTTC.